Described below is a single T cell receptor beta chain sequence and its context. The CDR3 spans 17 residues. The J segment lost 0 bases and the V segment lost 8 bases, leaving 13 bases of the junction unmatched. CDR1 is KGHSH and CDR2 is LQKENI in the germline V gene. The repertoire was sequenced with immunoSEQ multiplex PCR; TCRdb's copy has only in-frame clones and lacks some. The data show tens of thousands of clones, around 86% seen once. The data were obtained in a study of blood T cell repertoires in COVID-19. Study-level background: T cells, B-cell-depleted T cells, or PBMCs supplied cDNA or gDNA.

The source material was peripheral blood. The receptor comes from a human donor in a cohort sampled during active COVID-19. The donor label of this sample is uncertain. The chain recombines TRBV18 with TRBJ1-1, with 9 bases that match TRBD1. The CDR3 DNA is TGTGCCAGCCGATCTTCGGGGACAGGGCTCATGAACACTGAAGCTTTCTTT. Protein product: CASRSSGTGLMNTEAFF.